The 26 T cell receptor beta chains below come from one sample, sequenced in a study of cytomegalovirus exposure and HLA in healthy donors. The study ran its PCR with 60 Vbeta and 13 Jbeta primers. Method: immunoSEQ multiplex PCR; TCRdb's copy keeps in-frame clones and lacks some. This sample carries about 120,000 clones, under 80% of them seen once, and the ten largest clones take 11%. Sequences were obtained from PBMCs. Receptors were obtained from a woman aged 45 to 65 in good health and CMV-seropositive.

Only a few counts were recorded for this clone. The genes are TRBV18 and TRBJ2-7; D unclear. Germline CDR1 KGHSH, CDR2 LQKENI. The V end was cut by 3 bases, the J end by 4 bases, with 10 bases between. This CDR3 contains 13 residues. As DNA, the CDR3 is TGTGCCAGCTCACCTGTAGCCCAATACGAGCAGTACTTC. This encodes CASSPVAQYEQYF.

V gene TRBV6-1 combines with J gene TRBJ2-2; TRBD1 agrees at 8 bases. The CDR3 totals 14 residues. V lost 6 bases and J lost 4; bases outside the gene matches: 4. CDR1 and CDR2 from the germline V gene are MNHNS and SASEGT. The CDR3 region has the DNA TGTGCCAGCAGGGGACAGGCACCCACCGGGGAGCTGTTTTTT. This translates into CASRGQAPTGELFF.

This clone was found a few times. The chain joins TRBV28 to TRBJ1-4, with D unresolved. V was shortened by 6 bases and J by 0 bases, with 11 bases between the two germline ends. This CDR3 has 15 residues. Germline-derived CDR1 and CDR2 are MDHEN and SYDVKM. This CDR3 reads CASSMTGATNEKLFF. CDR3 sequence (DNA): TGTGCCAGCAGCATGACCGGAGCAACTAATGAAAAACTGTTTTTT.

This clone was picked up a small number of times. CDR3 region: CASSLDSAGKQFF. CDR3 bases: TGTGCCAGCAGCTTAGACTCAGCGGGGAAGCAGTTCTTC. The gene calls are TRBV7-7 and TRBJ2-1, with TRBD2 matching 7 bases. Germline lookup yields CDR1 SSHAT and CDR2 FNYEAQ (reference sequence). V was pared by 1 base and J by 11 bases, with 5 bases of the junction left unmatched. The CDR3 runs 13 residues.

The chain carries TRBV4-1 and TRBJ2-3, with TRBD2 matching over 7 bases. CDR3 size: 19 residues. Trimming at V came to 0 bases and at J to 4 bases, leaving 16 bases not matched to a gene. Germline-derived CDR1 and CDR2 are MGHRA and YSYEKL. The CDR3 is CASSQEGPLGLSLADTQYF. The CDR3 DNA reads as TGCGCCAGCAGCCAAGAAGGACCCCTGGGACTATCATTAGCAGATACGCAGTATTTT.

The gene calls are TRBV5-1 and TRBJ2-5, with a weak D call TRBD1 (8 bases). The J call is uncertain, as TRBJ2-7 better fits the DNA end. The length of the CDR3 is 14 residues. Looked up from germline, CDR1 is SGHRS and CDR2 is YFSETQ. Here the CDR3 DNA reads TGCGCCAGCAGCTTGACAGGGGGAGGGTACGAGCAGTACTTC. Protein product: CASSLTGGGYEQYF.

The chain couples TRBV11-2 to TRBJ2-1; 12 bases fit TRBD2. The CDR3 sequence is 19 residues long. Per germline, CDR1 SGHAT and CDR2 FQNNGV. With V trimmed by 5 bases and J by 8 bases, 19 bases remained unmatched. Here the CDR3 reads CASSQNRRFGLAGFDEQFF. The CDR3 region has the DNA TGTGCCAGCAGCCAGAACCGGAGATTCGGACTAGCGGGATTCGATGAGCAGTTCTTC.

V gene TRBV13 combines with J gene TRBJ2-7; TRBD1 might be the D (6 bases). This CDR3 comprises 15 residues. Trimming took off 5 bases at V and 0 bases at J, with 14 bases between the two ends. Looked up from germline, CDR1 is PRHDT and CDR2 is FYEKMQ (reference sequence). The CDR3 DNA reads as TGTGCCAGCAGCGGCCGGGACACTCACTCCTACGAGCAGTACTTC. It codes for CASSGRDTHSYEQYF.

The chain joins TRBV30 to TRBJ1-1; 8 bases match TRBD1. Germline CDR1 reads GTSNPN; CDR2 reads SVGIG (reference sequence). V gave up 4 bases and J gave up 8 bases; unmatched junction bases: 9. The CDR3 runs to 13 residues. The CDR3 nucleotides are TGTGCCTGGATCCTTGGACAGGGCGAAGAAGCTTTCTTT. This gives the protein CAWILGQGEEAFF. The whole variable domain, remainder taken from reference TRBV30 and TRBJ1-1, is SQTIHQWPATLVQPVGSPLSLECTVEGTSNPNLYWYRQAAGRGLQLLFYSVGIGQISSEVPQNLSASRPQDRQFILSSKKLLLSDSGFYLCAWILGQGEEAFFGQGTRLTVV.

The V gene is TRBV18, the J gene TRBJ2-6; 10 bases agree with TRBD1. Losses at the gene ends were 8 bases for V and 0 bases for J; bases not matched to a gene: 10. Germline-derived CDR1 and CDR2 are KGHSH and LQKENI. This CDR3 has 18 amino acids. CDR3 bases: TGTGCCAGCCACCCCGGGACAGGGGCCCTCTCTGGGGCCAACGTCCTGACTTTC. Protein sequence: CASHPGTGALSGANVLTF.

CDR3 DNA sequence: TGTGCCAGCAGCTTATTATCTGGGAGCTCCTACAATGAGCAGTTCTTC. Its translation is CASSLLSGSSYNEQFF. This sequence joins TRBV7-6 and TRBJ2-1, with TRBD2 as a possible D gene (5 bases). With 2 bases removed from V and 0 bases from J, the gap between germline ends came to 11 bases. CDR3 size: 16 residues. The germline V gene encodes CDR1 SGHVS and CDR2 FNYEAQ. The whole variable domain, filled in from reference TRBV7-6 and TRBJ2-1, reads GAGVSQSPRYKVTKRGQDVALRCDPISGHVSLYWYRQALGQGPEFLTYFNYEAQQDKSGLPNDRFSAERPEGSISTLTIQRTEQRDSAMYRCASSLLSGSSYNEQFFGPGTRLTVL.

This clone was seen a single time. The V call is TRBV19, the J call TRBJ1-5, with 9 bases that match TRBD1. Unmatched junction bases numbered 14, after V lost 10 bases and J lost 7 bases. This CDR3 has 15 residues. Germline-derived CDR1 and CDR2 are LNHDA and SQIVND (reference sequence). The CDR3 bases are TGTGCCACGAGGGGGGACAGGGTAGTGTCACAGCCCCAGCATTTT. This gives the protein CATRGDRVVSQPQHF.

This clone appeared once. The CDR3 sequence is CASSAGQMLYNSPLHF. CDR3 sequence (DNA): TGTGCCAGCAGTGCGGGACAGATGCTCTATAATTCACCCCTCCACTTT. V usage is TRBV7-2 and J usage is TRBJ1-6; 7 bases agree with TRBD1. The CDR3 contains 16 residues. V lost 6 bases and J lost 3; bases outside the gene matches: 8. CDR1 is SGHTA and CDR2 is FQGNSA in the germline V gene.

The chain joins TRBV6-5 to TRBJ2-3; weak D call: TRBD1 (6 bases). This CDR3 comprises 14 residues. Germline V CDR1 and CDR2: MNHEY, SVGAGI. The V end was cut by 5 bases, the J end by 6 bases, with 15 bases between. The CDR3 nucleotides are TGTGCCAGCAGTAACAACCAGGGGTCCGATACGCAGTATTTT. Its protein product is CASSNNQGSDTQYF.

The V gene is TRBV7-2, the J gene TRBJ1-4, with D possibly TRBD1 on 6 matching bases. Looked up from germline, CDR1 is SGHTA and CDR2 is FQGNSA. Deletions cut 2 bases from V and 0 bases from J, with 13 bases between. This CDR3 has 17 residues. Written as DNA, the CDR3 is TGTGCCAGCAGCTTACGTAAACAGGGCGCAACTAATGAAAAACTGTTTTTT. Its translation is CASSLRKQGATNEKLFF. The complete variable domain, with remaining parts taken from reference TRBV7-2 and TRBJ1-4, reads GAGVSQSPSNKVTEKGKDVELRCDPISGHTALYWYRQSLGQGLEFLIYFQGNSAPDKSGLPSDRFSAERTGGSVSTLTIQRTQQEDSAVYLCASSLRKQGATNEKLFFGSGTQLSVL.

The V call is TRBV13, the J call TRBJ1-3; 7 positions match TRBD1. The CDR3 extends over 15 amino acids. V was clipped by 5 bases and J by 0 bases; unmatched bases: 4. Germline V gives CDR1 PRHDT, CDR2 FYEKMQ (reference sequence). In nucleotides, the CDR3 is TGTGCCAGCAGCCGGGACAGTAACTCTGGAAACACCATATATTTT. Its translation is CASSRDSNSGNTIYF.

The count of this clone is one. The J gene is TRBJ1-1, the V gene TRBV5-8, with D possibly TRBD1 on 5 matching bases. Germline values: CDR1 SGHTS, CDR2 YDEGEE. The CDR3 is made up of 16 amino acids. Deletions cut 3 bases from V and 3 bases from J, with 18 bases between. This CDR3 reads CASSSKTRDPDTEAFF. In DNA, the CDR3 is TGTGCCAGCAGCTCGAAAACCAGGGATCCGGACACTGAAGCTTTCTTT.

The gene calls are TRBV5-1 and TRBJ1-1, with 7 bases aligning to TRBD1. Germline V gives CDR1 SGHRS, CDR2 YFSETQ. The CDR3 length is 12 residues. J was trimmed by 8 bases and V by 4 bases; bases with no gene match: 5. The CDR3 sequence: CASSRDRVEAFF. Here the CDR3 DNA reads TGCGCCAGCAGCCGAGACAGGGTAGAAGCTTTCTTT.

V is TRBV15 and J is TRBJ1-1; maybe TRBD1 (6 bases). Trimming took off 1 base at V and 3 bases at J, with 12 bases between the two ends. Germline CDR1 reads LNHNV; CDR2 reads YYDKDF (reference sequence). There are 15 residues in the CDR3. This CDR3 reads CATSRGLQGDTEAFF. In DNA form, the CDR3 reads TGTGCCACCAGCAGAGGACTACAGGGAGACACTGAAGCTTTCTTT.

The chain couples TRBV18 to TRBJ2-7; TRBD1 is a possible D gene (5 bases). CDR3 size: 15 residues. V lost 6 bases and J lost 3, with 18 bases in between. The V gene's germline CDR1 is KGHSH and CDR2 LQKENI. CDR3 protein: CASSLTGHKDYEQYF. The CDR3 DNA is TGTGCCAGCTCGCTAACAGGACACAAAGACTACGAGCAGTACTTC.

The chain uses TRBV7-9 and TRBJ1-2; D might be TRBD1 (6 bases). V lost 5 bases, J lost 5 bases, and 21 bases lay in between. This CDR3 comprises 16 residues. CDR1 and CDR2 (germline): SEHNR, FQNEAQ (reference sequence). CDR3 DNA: TGTGCCAGCAGCCCAACAAACCGGGACAAACTGTATGGCTACACCTTC. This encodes CASSPTNRDKLYGYTF.

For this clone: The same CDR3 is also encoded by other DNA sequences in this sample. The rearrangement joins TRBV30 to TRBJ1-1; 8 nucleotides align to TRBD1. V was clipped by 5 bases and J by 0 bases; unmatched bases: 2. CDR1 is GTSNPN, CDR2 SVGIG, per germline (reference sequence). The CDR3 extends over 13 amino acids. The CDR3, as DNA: TGTGCCTGGGGGACAGGTGTGAACACTGAAGCTTTCTTT. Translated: CAWGTGVNTEAFF.

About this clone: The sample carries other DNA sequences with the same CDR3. The CDR3 DNA reads as TGTGCCAGCTCACCAGGGGACAGGGGGCGCGGGGAGACCCAGTACTTC. Protein: CASSPGDRGRGETQYF. The V gene is TRBV18, the J gene TRBJ2-5, with 12 bases that match TRBD1. Germline V gene lookup returns CDR1 KGHSH and CDR2 LQKENI. V was pared by 2 bases and J by 5 bases, with 6 bases of the junction left unmatched. The CDR3 covers 16 residues.

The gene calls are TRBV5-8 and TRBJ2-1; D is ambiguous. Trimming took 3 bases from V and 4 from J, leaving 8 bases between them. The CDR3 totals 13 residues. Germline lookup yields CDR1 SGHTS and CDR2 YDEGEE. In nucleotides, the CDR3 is TGTGCCAGCAGCTCATCACTTTACAATGAGCAGTTCTTC. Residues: CASSSSLYNEQFF.

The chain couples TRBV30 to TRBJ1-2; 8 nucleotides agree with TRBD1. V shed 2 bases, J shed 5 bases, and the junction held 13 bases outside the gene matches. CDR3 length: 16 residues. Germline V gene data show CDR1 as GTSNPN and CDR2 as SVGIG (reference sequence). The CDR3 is CAWSPTSTGVPYGYTF. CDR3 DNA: TGTGCCTGGAGTCCCACCTCGACAGGGGTCCCGTATGGCTACACCTTC.

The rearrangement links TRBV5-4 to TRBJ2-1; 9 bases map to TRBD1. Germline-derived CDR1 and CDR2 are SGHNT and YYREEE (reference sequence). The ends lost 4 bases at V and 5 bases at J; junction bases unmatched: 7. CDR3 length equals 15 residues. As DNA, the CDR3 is TGTGCCAGCAGCCCTGGACAGGGGTTCAACAATGAGCAGTTCTTC. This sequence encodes CASSPGQGFNNEQFF.